The entry below gives a single T cell receptor beta chain sequence along with its context. The antigen is undetermined. The sample belongs to a study of PD-1 blockade in classical Hodgkin lymphoma. The CDR3 consists of 18 residues. V lost 1 base and J lost 4; bases outside the gene matches: 10. In germline, CDR1 is LNHDA, CDR2 SQIVND (reference sequence). TCRdb keeps only in-frame clones here, not all; method: immunoSEQ multiplex PCR. The sample carries 22,000 or so clones, about four fifths recorded once. Brentuximab vedotin exposure varied, and every patient relapsed after autologous stem cell transplantation. Study-level results: By C4D1 there was a significant rise in CD4+ TCR diversity but not in CD8+ TCR diversity.

The sequencing used peripheral blood mononuclear cells (PBMCs), collected before the second cycle of nivolumab. The chain is built from TRBV19 and TRBJ1-5; 10 nucleotides line up with TRBD1. The sequence derives from a human donor with classical Hodgkin lymphoma. CDR3 sequence: CASSIGRAAGQGNQPQHF. DNA for the CDR3: TGTGCCAGTAGTATAGGACGAGCGGCGGGACAGGGGAATCAGCCCCAGCATTTT.